These 32 T cell receptor beta chains were all obtained from the same sample, sequenced in a study of blood T cells in healthy people across ages. The second PCR ran about 7 to 12 cycles with a sample-barcoded 5' primer and J-beta primers. MiXCR, run by TCRdb on the 5' RACE reads, gives a single entry per CDR3 protein. The table records about 1.7 million distinct CDR3 sequences, about 28% of them present only once. The sequenced material came from blood. The receptors were gathered from a woman aged 25-40 years in good health.

The CDR3 spells CATSRVTSVGHEQYF. The CDR3 region has the DNA TGTGCCACCAGCAGAGTTACTAGCGTAGGCCACGAGCAGTACTTC. The chain carries TRBV15 and TRBJ2-7, with TRBD2 matching 7 bases. Germline CDR1 is LNHNV and CDR2 is YYDKDF (reference sequence). This CDR3 is 15 amino acids long. V lost 1 base to trimming and J lost 5 bases; unmatched junction nucleotides: 8.

This clonotype has ten or more counts. V is TRBV6-5 and J is TRBJ2-1, with 8 bases that match TRBD2. This CDR3 comprises 15 residues. In germline, CDR1 is MNHEY, CDR2 SVGAGI. Germline trimming cut 5 bases from V and 7 bases from J; bases unmatched to any gene: 10. The CDR3 DNA follows: TGTGCCAGCAGTACAACCCCGGGACTAGAAAATGAGCAGTTCTTC. Amino acids: CASSTTPGLENEQFF.

A few counts support this clonotype. This chain connects TRBV10-3 to TRBJ1-2; D unresolved. The germline CDR1 and CDR2 sequences are ENHRY and SYGVKD. The CDR3 covers 14 residues. V dropped 2 bases and J dropped 4 bases, with 11 bases sitting between them. This chain's CDR3 is CAISEGGIGYGYTF. The CDR3 DNA is TGTGCCATCAGTGAGGGAGGGATCGGCTATGGCTACACCTTC.

Only a few counts were recorded for this clonotype. The chain employs TRBV10-3 and TRBJ1-5; TRBD1 might be the D (5 bases). Trimming removed 1 base from V and 1 base from J, with 11 bases in between. The CDR3 is made up of 16 amino acids. Per germline, CDR1 ENHRY and CDR2 SYGVKD. The CDR3 spells CAISEYPGRSNQPQHF. As DNA, the CDR3 is TGTGCCATCAGTGAGTACCCAGGGCGAAGCAATCAGCCCCAGCATTTT.

This clonotype has only a few counts. The chain carries TRBV7-9 and TRBJ1-2; D is ambiguous. Looked up from germline, CDR1 is SEHNR and CDR2 is FQNEAQ (reference sequence). The CDR3 length is 19 residues. Trimming took off 5 bases at V and 1 base at J, with 26 bases between the two ends. The CDR3 bases are TGTGCCAGCAGCGCGATCGGAGGCGTCTCTCCTTCTTTTAACTATGGCTACACCTTC. Residues: CASSAIGGVSPSFNYGYTF.

This clonotype has a handful of counts. V is TRBV6-6 and J is TRBJ2-7, with TRBD1 as a possible D gene (7 bases). Trimming stripped 4 bases from V and 2 bases from J, with 12 bases between. Germline V gives CDR1 MNHNY, CDR2 SVGAGI (reference sequence). The CDR3 totals 14 residues. Here the CDR3 reads CASSWRDSTYEQYF. The CDR3 DNA sequence: TGTGCCAGCAGTTGGAGGGACAGTACCTACGAGCAGTACTTC.

At least ten counts were recorded for this clonotype. The chain combines TRBV4-1 with TRBJ2-7; D may be TRBD2 (6 bases). CDR1 is MGHRA, CDR2 YSYEKL, per germline. This CDR3 has 15 amino acids. V was trimmed by 4 bases and J by 4 bases, leaving 17 bases between them. The CDR3 DNA reads as TGCGCCAGCAGCCTGGTCGGAGGGGCGACGTACGAGCAGTACTTC. The encoded protein is CASSLVGGATYEQYF.

Of note for this clonotype: The germline gene is not matched at one end of the junction; a read error may be the cause. The chain recombines TRBV6-2 or TRBV6-3 with TRBJ1-2; D is unclear. This CDR3 is 12 amino acids long. Per the germline V gene, CDR1 is MNHEY and CDR2 is SVGEGT. CDR3: CTSSYNTYGYTF. CDR3 in DNA: TGTACCAGCAGTTACAACACCTATGGCTACACCTTC.

This clonotype was found many times. The chain couples TRBV6-4 to TRBJ2-5; no firm D call. Trimming pared 5 bases from V and 4 bases from J, leaving 20 bases between. Germline assignment: CDR1 MRHNA and CDR2 SNTAGT. The CDR3 contains 16 residues. This chain's CDR3 is CASSPRLDPNVETQYF. In DNA, the CDR3 is TGTGCCAGCAGTCCAAGACTCGACCCTAACGTAGAGACCCAGTACTTC.

This rearrangement joins TRBV28 to TRBJ2-5; no definite D call. The end of the DNA is better explained by TRBJ2-1, so the J call may be wrong. The CDR3 length is 13 residues. Germline V CDR1 and CDR2: MDHEN, SYDVKM. CDR3 bases: TGTGCCAGCAGCTCGATAGGGCAAGAGACCCAGTTCTTC. Residues: CASSSIGQETQFF.

The V and J genes are TRBV7-2 and TRBJ2-6, with unresolved D. Germline CDR1 reads SGHTA; CDR2 reads FQGNSA. This CDR3 region has 15 residues. V was trimmed by 4 bases and J by 0 bases, leaving 7 bases between them. CDR3 nucleotides: TGTGCCAGCAGCTCCTGGCACTCTGGGGCCAACGTCCTGACTTTC. Translated: CASSSWHSGANVLTF.

This clonotype appeared a few times. The junction and the germline gene differ at one end; a read error may be behind it. The chain is built from TRBV18 and TRBJ2-7, with 7 bases aligning to TRBD1. The germline CDR1 and CDR2 sequences are KGHSH and LQKENI. The CDR3 consists of 14 residues. The CDR3 reads CASPPVQGSNEQYF. The CDR3 bases are TGTGCCAGCCCACCTGTACAGGGGTCGAACGAGCAGTACTTC.

To note about this clonotype: A read error may account for a junction end that differs from germline. The CDR3 DNA reads TGTGCCAGCAGCCCCGATTTGAGCACAGATGCGCAGTATTTT. Its translation is CASSPDLSTDAQYF. This chain connects TRBV12-3 or TRBV12-4 to TRBJ2-3; D is unresolved. This CDR3 comprises 14 residues.

The sample holds many counts of this clonotype. Compared with germline, one end of the junction differs, possibly owing to a read error. This chain links TRBV5-1 with TRBJ2-3; D unclear. The CDR3 sequence is 13 residues long. The germline V gene has CDR1 SGHRS and CDR2 YFSETQ. CDR3 coding DNA: TGTGCCAGCAGTTTAGGTGCACGAGATACGCAGTATTTT. Protein: CASSLGARDTQYF.

This clonotype occurred many times. This sequence joins TRBV4-1 and TRBJ2-7; a possible D gene is TRBD1 (5 bases). V lost 0 bases, J lost 7 bases, and 13 bases lay in between. This CDR3 is built from 14 residues. CDR1 is MGHRA, CDR2 YSYEKL, per germline. As DNA, the CDR3 is TGCGCCAGCAGCCAAGATAAGGGGCCGCGGGAGCAGTACTTC. This translates into CASSQDKGPREQYF.

The V gene is TRBV9, the J gene TRBJ2-1; possibly TRBD1 or TRBD2 for D (5 bases each). The J call may be faulty, since TRBJ2-7 better matches the DNA end. CDR3 length: 15 residues. Germline CDR1 and CDR2: SGDLS and YYNGEE. CDR3 DNA: TGTGCCAGCAGCCCCGAGGGGAGCTCCTACAATGAGCAGTACTTC. Translating it yields CASSPEGSSYNEQYF.

The J gene is TRBJ1-6, the V gene TRBV28; D might be TRBD1 (5 bases). The germline V gene encodes CDR1 MDHEN and CDR2 SYDVKM. The CDR3 sequence is 17 residues long. Trimming cost V 6 bases and J 7 bases, with 22 bases left between them. The chain's CDR3 is CASSLNLVGRGNSPLHF. CDR3 sequence (DNA): TGTGCCAGCAGCTTAAATCTGGTGGGACGGGGGAATTCACCCCTCCACTTT.

The V and J genes are TRBV7-2 and TRBJ1-5; TRBD1 matches 7 bases. This CDR3 comprises 15 residues. Germline V gene data show CDR1 as SGHTA and CDR2 as FQGNSA. Trimming removed 6 bases from V and 4 bases from J; junction bases left unmatched: 9. The DNA of the CDR3 is TGTGCCAGCAGTTTCGCATCGGGACAGAATCAGCCCCAGCATTTT. Translated: CASSFASGQNQPQHF.

This clonotype was observed once. The chain couples TRBV7-9 to TRBJ1-1, with D hard to call. This CDR3 has 13 residues. V gave up 1 base and J gave up 5 bases, with 8 bases separating them. Germline V gives CDR1 SEHNR, CDR2 FQNEAQ (reference sequence). The CDR3: CASSLEYRTEAFF. The CDR3 coding sequence is TGTGCCAGCAGCTTAGAGTACCGGACTGAAGCTTTCTTT. Variable domain in full (rest from reference TRBV7-9 and TRBJ1-1): DTGVSQNPRHKITKRGQNVTFRCDPISEHNRLYWYRQTLGQGPEFLTYFQNEAQLEKSRLLSDRFSAERPKGSFSTLEIQRTEQGDSAMYLCASSLEYRTEAFFGQGTRLTVV.

This clonotype was observed many times. The rearrangement uses TRBV20-1 and TRBJ2-5, with TRBD2 identical over 10 bases. CDR1 DFQATT and CDR2 SNEGSKA come from the germline V gene (reference sequence). CDR3 size: 15 residues. Trimming cost V 3 bases and J 5 bases; bases outside gene matches: 9. DNA for the CDR3: TGCAGTGCTAGTCTCCTAGCGGGAGTCAGGGAGACCCAGTACTTC. Translated, it gives CSASLLAGVRETQYF.

This clonotype was observed a few times. One junction end disagrees with the germline gene, perhaps due to a read error. The J gene is TRBJ2-7, the V gene TRBV4-3; the D gene could be TRBD1 or TRBD2 (5 bases each). The CDR3 is 13 amino acids. Looked up from germline, CDR1 is LGHNA and CDR2 is YSLEER. The DNA of the CDR3 is TGCGTCAGCAGCAAGGGACGGTTTGTCGAGCAGTACTTC. Translation: CVSSKGRFVEQYF.

V usage is TRBV3-1 and J usage is TRBJ2-7; D tentatively reads TRBD1 or TRBD2 (6 bases each). CDR1 is LGHDT, CDR2 YNNKEL, per germline (reference sequence). The V and J ends lost 4 bases and 4 bases respectively, with 17 bases between them. The CDR3 contains 15 residues. The CDR3 sequence is CASSRTRGGFYEQYF. CDR3 sequence (DNA): TGTGCCAGCAGCCGGACCAGGGGAGGTTTTTACGAGCAGTACTTC.

This rearrangement joins TRBV5-5 to TRBJ1-2; D unclear. The CDR3 extends over 15 amino acids. Looked up from germline, CDR1 is SGHKS and CDR2 is YYEKEE (reference sequence). Trimming removed 0 bases from V and 4 bases from J, with 13 bases in between. CDR3 nucleotide sequence: TGTGCCAGCAGCTTGGGGAACTCGCCTCTCTATGGCTACACCTTC. It specifies CASSLGNSPLYGYTF. Filled out from reference TRBV5-5 and TRBJ1-2, the complete variable domain reads DAGVTQSPTHLIKTRGQQVTLRCSPISGHKSVSWYQQVLGQGPQFIFQYYEKEERGRGNFPDRFSARQFPNYSSELNVNALLLGDSALYLCASSLGNSPLYGYTFGSGTRLTVV.

At least ten counts were recorded for this clonotype. The V gene is TRBV20-1, the J gene TRBJ1-6, with TRBD1 as a possible D gene (5 bases). Germline assignment: CDR1 DFQATT and CDR2 SNEGSKA (reference sequence). This CDR3 region has 16 residues. With 0 bases removed from V and 10 bases from J, the gap between germline ends came to 19 bases. The CDR3 loop is CSARETFEGAGSPLHF. CDR3 nucleotide sequence: TGCAGTGCTAGAGAGACTTTCGAAGGGGCTGGATCACCCCTCCACTTT.

V is TRBV25-1 and J is TRBJ2-7; tentatively, D is TRBD2 (6 bases). This CDR3 contains 15 residues. V lost 5 bases, J lost 1 base, and 15 bases lay in between. The V gene's germline CDR1 is MGHDK and CDR2 SYGVNS. DNA for the CDR3: TGTGCCAGCAGTATCGGGGGAATCGAGTCCTACGAGCAGTACTTC. As protein: CASSIGGIESYEQYF.

The gene calls are TRBV29-1 and TRBJ2-1; unclear D gene. CDR1 is SQVTM and CDR2 is ANQGSEA in the germline V gene. The CDR3 consists of 11 residues. V was cut by 6 bases and J by 9 bases, with 12 bases left in between. Here the CDR3 reads CSVITASEQFF. The CDR3 DNA follows: TGCAGCGTGATTACAGCGTCTGAGCAGTTCTTC.

This chain uses TRBV28 with TRBJ2-1; the match to TRBD1 covers 9 bases. The CDR3 runs 13 residues. Germline V gene data show CDR1 as MDHEN and CDR2 as SYDVKM. V lost 8 bases and J lost 9; bases outside the gene matches: 8. CDR3 residues: CASATGTGSEQFF. CDR3 bases: TGTGCCAGCGCAACCGGGACAGGGAGTGAGCAGTTCTTC.

The rearrangement uses TRBV24-1 and TRBJ2-3; the match to TRBD2 covers 12 bases. The CDR3 totals 16 residues. Germline loops: CDR1 KGHDR, CDR2 SFDVKD. V gave up 4 bases and J gave up 6 bases; unmatched junction bases: 7. The CDR3 DNA follows: TGTGCCACCAGTGAGTGGACCGGGACTAGCGGGGATACGCAGTATTTT. Protein product: CATSEWTGTSGDTQYF.

This clonotype occurred once. A read error may explain this, as a much larger clone is one base away. The V and J genes are TRBV27 and TRBJ2-1; tentatively, D is TRBD2 (6 bases). Germline lookup yields CDR1 MNHEY and CDR2 SMNVEV (reference sequence). The CDR3 is made up of 15 amino acids. CDR3 bases: TGTGCCAGCAGTTCCCGAGGGAGGTCGTACAATGGGCAGTTCTTC. This translates into CASSSRGRSYNGQFF.

The genes are TRBV14 and TRBJ2-1; D uncertain. Germline V CDR1 and CDR2: SGHDN, FVKESK. V was cut by 3 bases and J by 8 bases, with 17 bases left in between. This CDR3 has 15 residues. CDR3 region: CASSHPVGGSHEQFF. The CDR3 coding sequence is TGTGCCAGCAGCCACCCCGTCGGTGGTTCCCATGAGCAGTTCTTC.

The chain couples TRBV10-3 to TRBJ2-5, with a tentative D call TRBD2 (6 bases). CDR1 and CDR2 from the germline V gene are ENHRY and SYGVKD. The length of the CDR3 is 13 residues. Trimming took 8 bases from V and 5 from J, leaving 15 bases between them. The CDR3 DNA sequence: TGTGCCATCGGAGGGGACGATTTCGAGACCCAGTACTTC. This codes for CAIGGDDFETQYF.

The chain employs TRBV12-3 or TRBV12-4 and TRBJ1-3, with 7 nucleotides matching TRBD1. There are 16 residues in the CDR3. The V and J ends lost 5 bases and 4 bases, in that order; junction bases with no gene match: 11. The CDR3: CASSPAGTASGNTIYF. DNA for the CDR3: TGTGCCAGCAGTCCGGCCGGGACAGCGTCGGGAAACACCATATATTTT.